Listed below are T cell receptor beta chains from one sample, sequenced in a study of OX40 agonist ivuxolimab in advanced cancers. TCRdb keeps only in-frame clones here, not all; method: immunoSEQ multiplex PCR. The sample yields about 41,000 clones, about 89% seen once. Sequencing used CD4+ or CD8+ T cells sorted from blood, obtained in a trial of the OX40 agonist ivuxolimab. The receptors were gathered from an adult with an advanced solid tumor such as melanoma, head and neck, liver or kidney cancer. Each CDR3 is given with its conserved first and last residue. A D gene is named only where the DNA matches it firmly. For some rows the clone size is stated as once, few or many, or as a class when expanded; others skip it.

v_call,j_call,clone_size,d_call,cdr3_aa,cdr3_nt
TRBV5-1,TRBJ1-5,NA,TRBD1,CASSLGPGGLAQPQHF,TGCGCCAGCAGCTTGGGGCCAGGGGGATTGGCTCAGCCCCAGCATTTT
TRBV29-1,TRBJ1-2,NA,NA,CSVETSDYGYTF,TGCAGCGTTGAAACATCGGACTATGGCTACACCTTC
TRBV11-3,TRBJ2-1,NA,TRBD1,CASSLRQGVDEQFF,TGTGCCAGCAGCCTACGACAGGGGGTGGATGAGCAGTTCTTC
TRBV9,TRBJ2-2,NA,NA,CASSPQGLGVTGELFF,TGTGCCAGCAGCCCCCAAGGCCTCGGGGTTACCGGGGAGCTGTTTTTT
TRBV5-4,TRBJ2-5,NA,NA,CASSLRGGTETQYF,TGTGCCAGCAGCTTGAGAGGAGGTACGGAGACCCAGTACTTC
TRBV2,TRBJ1-2,NA,TRBD1,CASSELGQGDGYTF,TGTGCCAGCAGTGAACTGGGCCAGGGGGACGGCTACACCTTC
TRBV19,TRBJ2-4,NA,TRBD1,CASRETGSRYLAKNIQYF,TGTGCCAGTAGGGAGACAGGGTCTCGGTATCTAGCCAAAAACATTCAGTACTTC
TRBV9,TRBJ2-2,NA,TRBD2,CASSVEGRGRDGELFF,TGTGCCAGCAGCGTTGAGGGGAGGGGCAGGGACGGGGAGCTGTTTTTT
TRBV6-5,TRBJ1-4,NA,NA,CASSYSLAGEKLFF,TGTGCCAGCAGTTACTCGCTGGCAGGGGAAAAACTGTTTTTT
TRBV28,TRBJ1-2,NA,NA,CASRVGAENYGYTF,TGTGCCAGCAGGGTTGGGGCGGAAAACTATGGCTACACCTTC
TRBV6-6,TRBJ2-2,NA,NA,CASDHRNTGELFF,TGTGCCAGTGACCACCGGAACACCGGGGAGCTGTTTTTT
TRBV29-1,TRBJ1-5,NA,NA,CSVGSLPNQPQHF,TGCAGCGTTGGTTCCCTACCGAATCAGCCCCAGCATTTT
TRBV5-1,TRBJ1-3,NA,TRBD1,CASSLAGTGGSSGNTIYF,TGCGCCAGCAGCTTGGCCGGGACAGGGGGAAGCTCTGGAAACACCATATATTTT
TRBV10-3,TRBJ2-3,NA,NA,CAISVDTTDTQYF,TGTGCCATCAGTGTGGACACCACAGATACGCAGTATTTT
TRBV7-3,TRBJ2-1,NA,TRBD2,CASSLSGLAVIDEQFF,TGTGCCAGCAGCTTAAGCGGCCTAGCGGTGATCGATGAGCAGTTCTTC
TRBV7-2,TRBJ1-4,NA,NA,CASSLQSVNEKLFF,TGTGCCAGCAGCTTACAGTCAGTTAATGAAAAACTGTTTTTT
TRBV7-6,TRBJ1-3,NA,NA,CASSLVGWDTIYF,TGTGCCAGCAGCTTAGTTGGTTGGGACACCATATATTTT
TRBV7-2,TRBJ2-7,once,NA,CASSKGLLSSYEQYF,TGTGCCAGCAGCAAGGGACTGTTGAGCTCCTACGAGCAGTACTTC
TRBV7-8,TRBJ2-3,NA,NA,CASSLASTTALTDTQYF,TGTGCCAGCAGCTTAGCGAGTACAACAGCCCTCACAGATACGCAGTATTTT
TRBV11-2,TRBJ1-2,NA,NA,CASSPGPRINYGYTF,TGTGCCAGCAGCCCGGGACCGAGGATTAACTATGGCTACACCTTC
TRBV5-1,TRBJ2-7,NA,NA,CASSLRNEQYF,TGCGCCAGCAGCTTAAGGAACGAGCAGTACTTC
TRBV7-3,TRBJ2-7,NA,NA,CASSLSRGDLYEQYF,TGTGCCAGCAGCTTGTCTCGCGGGGATCTCTACGAGCAGTACTTC
TRBV7-6,TRBJ2-2,NA,NA,CASSLGASIAGELFF,TGTGCCAGCAGCTTAGGGGCCAGTATCGCCGGGGAGCTGTTTTTT
TRBV15,TRBJ1-2,NA,TRBD1,CATSRDPTGYYGYTF,TGTGCCACCAGCAGAGATCCGACAGGGTACTATGGCTACACCTTC
TRBV30,TRBJ1-3,NA,NA,CAWSVLGNTIYF,TGTGCCTGGAGCGTACTTGGAAACACCATATATTTT
TRBV7-3,TRBJ2-5,NA,NA,CASSLGQGETQYF,TGTGCCAGCAGCTTAGGCCAGGGGGAGACCCAGTACTTC
TRBV5-1,TRBJ2-1,once,NA,CASSFGGLDNEQFF,TGCGCCAGCAGCTTTGGGGGGCTGGACAATGAGCAGTTCTTC
TRBV19,TRBJ2-2,NA,NA,CASTSPVPTGELFF,TGTGCCAGCACCAGCCCCGTGCCCACCGGGGAGCTGTTTTTT
TRBV5-1,TRBJ2-1,NA,TRBD2,CASSITGGYNEQFF,TGCGCCAGCAGCATAACGGGGGGATACAATGAGCAGTTCTTC
TRBV5-1,TRBJ2-5,NA,NA,CASSPNGPQETQYF,TGCGCCAGCAGCCCTAACGGGCCCCAAGAGACCCAGTACTTC
TRBV10-1,TRBJ1-1,NA,NA,CASSGGANTEAFF,TGCGCCAGCAGTGGGGGGGCGAACACTGAAGCTTTCTTT
TRBV4-3,TRBJ2-7,NA,NA,CASSQARLPPYEQYF,TGCGCCAGCAGCCAGGCGAGGCTCCCCCCATACGAGCAGTACTTC
TRBV6-1,TRBJ2-1,once,NA,CASSEVRRINWQFF,TGTGCCAGCAGTGAAGTGCGACGGATTAATTGGCAGTTCTTC
TRBV7-2,TRBJ1-2,NA,TRBD1,CASSTPGGFWGYTF,TGTGCCAGCTCCACGCCAGGGGGCTTTTGGGGCTACACCTTC
TRBV18,TRBJ1-1,NA,NA,CASSPQGLNTEAFF,TGTGCCAGCTCACCACAGGGACTGAACACTGAAGCTTTCTTT
TRBV5-1,TRBJ2-5,NA,NA,CASSPPRRGEETQYF,TGCGCCAGCAGCCCACCGCGACGAGGAGAAGAGACCCAGTACTTC
TRBV5-6,TRBJ1-2,NA,TRBD1,CASSPGTGNYGYTF,TGTGCCAGCAGCCCCGGGACAGGGAACTATGGCTACACCTTC
TRBV6-1,TRBJ2-7,NA,NA,CASSRMGQGGEQYF,TGTGCCAGCAGTCGAATGGGCCAGGGCGGCGAGCAGTACTTC
TRBV9,TRBJ2-3,few,NA,CASSVGTEPAGTQYF,TGTGCCAGCAGCGTAGGGACAGAGCCCGCAGGTACGCAGTATTTT
TRBV11-2,TRBJ2-2,NA,TRBD1,CASSFQTGITGELFF,TGTGCCAGCAGCTTCCAGACAGGGATCACCGGGGAGCTGTTTTTT
TRBV2,TRBJ2-3,NA,NA,CASSTGTSSTDTQYF,TGTGCCAGCAGTACAGGGACTTCTAGCACAGATACGCAGTATTTT
TRBV11-2,TRBJ2-7,NA,NA,CASRRAGVQGGEQYF,TGTGCCAGCAGGCGCGCAGGGGTTCAGGGAGGCGAGCAGTACTTC
TRBV7-7,TRBJ2-5,NA,TRBD2,CASSVAGRVETQYF,TGTGCTAGCAGCGTAGCGGGGAGAGTAGAGACCCAGTACTTC
TRBV19,TRBJ1-5,NA,NA,CASTWGGTYSNQPQHF,TGTGCCAGTACCTGGGGGGGCACATATAGCAATCAGCCCCAGCATTTT
TRBV9,TRBJ1-4,NA,NA,CASSVGLVEAVGGEKLFF,TGTGCCAGCAGCGTAGGTCTAGTGGAGGCGGTGGGTGGTGAAAAACTGTTTTTT
TRBV2,TRBJ1-1,once,NA,CASSEALSYTEAFF,TGTGCCAGCAGTGAAGCGCTTTCCTACACTGAAGCTTTCTTT
TRBV6-6,TRBJ1-2,NA,NA,CASSPQSLDYGYTF,TGTGCCAGCAGCCCCCAGTCACTAGACTATGGCTACACCTTC
TRBV10-2,TRBJ1-1,NA,NA,CASSDGAKVTEAFF,TGCGCCAGCAGTGACGGGGCCAAGGTCACTGAAGCTTTCTTT
TRBV28,TRBJ2-3,once,NA,CASSSPTDTQYF,TGTGCCAGCAGTTCCCCCACAGATACGCAGTATTTT
TRBV4-3,TRBJ2-6,NA,NA,CASSQDRDSWANVLTF,TGCGCCAGCAGCCAAGACCGGGACTCTTGGGCCAACGTCCTGACTTTC
TRBV13,TRBJ1-6,NA,NA,CASSPPRGRPGSPLHF,TGTGCCAGCAGCCCTCCTCGCGGGCGTCCCGGGTCACCCCTCCACTTT
TRBV6-1,TRBJ2-1,NA,NA,CATWVGPYNEQFF,TGTGCCACCTGGGTGGGGCCCTACAATGAGCAGTTCTTC
TRBV4-3,TRBJ1-4,NA,NA,CASSLNPLQGEGEKLFF,TGCGCCAGCAGCCTGAACCCCTTACAGGGTGAGGGTGAAAAACTGTTTTTT